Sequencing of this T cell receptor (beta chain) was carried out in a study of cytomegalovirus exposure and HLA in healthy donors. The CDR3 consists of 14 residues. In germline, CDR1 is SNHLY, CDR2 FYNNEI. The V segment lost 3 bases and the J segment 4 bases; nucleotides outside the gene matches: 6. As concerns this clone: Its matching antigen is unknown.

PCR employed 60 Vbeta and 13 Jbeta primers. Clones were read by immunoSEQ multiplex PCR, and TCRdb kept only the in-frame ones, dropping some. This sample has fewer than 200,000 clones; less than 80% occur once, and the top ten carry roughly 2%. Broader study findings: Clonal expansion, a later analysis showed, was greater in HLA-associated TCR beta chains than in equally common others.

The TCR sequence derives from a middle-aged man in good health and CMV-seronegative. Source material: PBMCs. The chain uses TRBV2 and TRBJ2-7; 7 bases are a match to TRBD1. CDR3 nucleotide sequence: TGTGCCAGCAGTGATCAGGGGGTGGTGTACGAGCAGTACTTC. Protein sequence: CASSDQGVVYEQYF.